Each of the 19 T cell receptor beta chains below was sequenced from the same sample in a study of cytomegalovirus exposure and HLA in healthy donors. Both 60 Vbeta primers and 13 Jbeta primers went into the PCR. The protocol was immunoSEQ multiplex PCR, while the TCRdb copy is restricted to in-frame clones and leaves out a portion. The sample has about 140,000 clones, around two thirds seen once. Sequencing used PBMCs. All receptors come from a male donor in good health and CMV-seronegative.

The chain joins TRBV10-3 to TRBJ1-2, with 8 bases identical to TRBD1. CDR1 is ENHRY and CDR2 is SYGVKD in the germline V gene. The junction had 11 bases not matched to a gene; V was cut back by 11 bases and J by 3 bases. The CDR3 contains 14 residues. For the CDR3, the DNA is TGTGCCGGGGGGGGCAGGGGGCGCGACTATGGCTACACCTTC. Its protein product is CAGGGRGRDYGYTF.

This chain joins TRBV7-9 and TRBJ1-3; 9 positions match TRBD1. This CDR3 is 14 amino acids long. CDR1 and CDR2 (germline): SEHNR, FQNEAQ (reference sequence). V lost 6 bases to trimming and J lost 4 bases; unmatched junction nucleotides: 4. DNA for the CDR3: TGTGCCAGCAGGTCGGACAGGGGAGGAAACACCATATATTTT. Protein sequence: CASRSDRGGNTIYF.

The chain employs TRBV7-9 and TRBJ1-5, with 9 nucleotides matching TRBD1. V dropped 1 base and J dropped 1; count of bases not matched to a gene: 11. Germline CDR1 and CDR2: SEHNR and FQNEAQ (reference sequence). The CDR3 runs 19 residues. The CDR3 protein is CASSLGDRETWLSNQPQHF. The CDR3 nucleotides read TGTGCCAGCAGCTTAGGGGACAGGGAGACGTGGCTGAGCAATCAGCCCCAGCATTTT.

This chain uses TRBV7-2 with TRBJ2-1, with a weak D call TRBD1 (5 bases). Trimming took 5 bases from V and 5 from J, leaving 10 bases between them. The CDR3 is 13 amino acids. CDR1 is SGHTA and CDR2 is FQGNSA in the germline V gene. The CDR3 DNA reads as TGTGCCAGCAGCCTCGACAGTAACAATGAGCAGTTCTTC. This sequence encodes CASSLDSNNEQFF.

This clone occurred a few times. This rearrangement joins TRBV9 to TRBJ1-2; 7 bases fit TRBD1. J lost 3 bases, V lost 1 base, and 0 bases had no gene match. CDR1 and CDR2 from the germline V gene are SGDLS and YYNGEE. The CDR3 has 13 amino acids. CDR3 amino acids: CASSVQGDYGYTF. For the CDR3, the DNA is TGTGCCAGCAGCGTACAGGGGGACTATGGCTACACCTTC. Supplemented by reference TRBV9 and TRBJ1-2, the full variable domain reads DSGVTQTPKHLITATGQRVTLRCSPRSGDLSVYWYQQSLDQGLQFLIQYYNGEERAKGNILERFSAQQFPDLHSELNLSSLELGDSALYFCASSVQGDYGYTFGSGTRLTVV.

The genes are TRBV7-7 and TRBJ2-5; TRBD2 aligns across 10 bases. The germline gives CDR1 SSHAT, CDR2 FNYEAQ (reference sequence). CDR3 size: 18 residues. The J segment lost 3 bases and the V segment lost 5 bases, leaving 15 bases of the junction unmatched. Here the CDR3 reads CASSPTGFQRGGKETQYF. The CDR3 region has the DNA TGTGCCAGCAGCCCAACAGGGTTCCAGCGGGGGGGCAAAGAGACCCAGTACTTC.

Here the CDR3 reads CASSWARGDPFLEYEKLFF. The CDR3 coding sequence is TGTGCCAGCAGCTGGGCCAGGGGGGACCCGTTTTTGGAGTATGAAAAACTGTTTTTT. V gene TRBV27 combines with J gene TRBJ1-4, with 7 bases aligning to TRBD1. CDR1 MNHEY and CDR2 SMNVEV come from the germline V gene (reference sequence). The CDR3 runs to 19 residues. The V segment lost 6 bases and the J segment 6 bases; nucleotides outside the gene matches: 22.

J is TRBJ2-7 and V is TRBV5-1; 10 bases fit TRBD2. The CDR3 consists of 16 residues. The V segment lost 0 bases and the J segment 4 bases; nucleotides outside the gene matches: 7. Germline V CDR1 and CDR2: SGHRS, YFSETQ. The chain's CDR3 is CASSLVLAGARYEQYF. For the CDR3, the DNA is TGCGCCAGCAGCTTGGTCCTAGCGGGGGCACGGTACGAGCAGTACTTC.

The chain is built from TRBV7-9 and TRBJ2-5; 9 bases align to TRBD2. The J segment lost 1 base and the V segment lost 5 bases, leaving 5 bases of the junction unmatched. The CDR3 sequence is 15 residues long. Germline V gene sequence: CDR1 SEHNR, CDR2 FQNEAQ (reference sequence). The CDR3 DNA reads TGTGCCAGCAGCCCGACGACTAGCGGCCAAGAGACCCAGTACTTC. Translated, it gives CASSPTTSGQETQYF.

This clone was seen only a few times. The genes are TRBV28 and TRBJ1-2; 9 bases are a match to TRBD1. CDR1 MDHEN and CDR2 SYDVKM come from the germline V gene. The CDR3 has 16 amino acids. With V trimmed by 5 bases and J by 8 bases, 15 bases remained unmatched. Written as DNA, the CDR3 is TGTGCCAGCAGTAGCAATCCCCGGGACAGGGTTTTAGGCTACACCTTC. It specifies CASSSNPRDRVLGYTF.

This sequence joins TRBV29-1 and TRBJ1-4; D is possibly TRBD1 (5 bases). The CDR3 runs 13 residues. Trimming removed 4 bases at V and 6 bases at J, with 12 bases between. CDR1 and CDR2 from the germline V gene are SQVTM and ANQGSEA. The CDR3 region is CSVGGREYEKLFF. The CDR3, as DNA: TGCAGCGTTGGTGGCAGGGAATATGAAAAACTGTTTTTT.

A few counts support this clone. This chain joins TRBV5-1 and TRBJ2-1; 11 positions agree with TRBD2. V shed 7 bases and J 5 bases; nucleotides not matched to a gene: 20. From germline, CDR1 is SGHRS and CDR2 YFSETQ. CDR3 length: 19 amino acids. In nucleotides, the CDR3 is TGCGCCAGCCGCCGATCTGGGACTAGCGGACCACCTATAGACAATGAGCAGTTCTTC. As protein: CASRRSGTSGPPIDNEQFF.

The chain is built from TRBV15 and TRBJ1-6; D uncertain. The length of the CDR3 is 12 residues. Germline lookup yields CDR1 LNHNV and CDR2 YYDKDF (reference sequence). Trimming removed 8 bases at V and 7 bases at J, with 9 bases between. The CDR3 nucleotides read TGTGCCACCTCCGGAGCAAATTCACCCCTCCACTTT. The encoded protein is CATSGANSPLHF.

CDR3 in amino acids: CASSLGQGALDEAFF. The CDR3 bases are TGTGCCAGTAGTCTAGGACAGGGGGCTTTGGATGAAGCTTTCTTT. This rearrangement joins TRBV19 to TRBJ1-1, with 11 bases aligning to TRBD1. Losses at the gene ends were 5 bases for V and 7 bases for J; bases not matched to a gene: 9. Germline CDR1 LNHDA, CDR2 SQIVND (reference sequence). The CDR3 spans 15 residues.

In its sample, this clone was seen once. This chain joins TRBV2 and TRBJ2-5; D is possibly TRBD2 (5 bases). V was cut by 2 bases and J by 1 base, with 8 bases left in between. Germline lookup yields CDR1 SNHLY and CDR2 FYNNEI. This CDR3 is built from 14 residues. The CDR3 region has the DNA TGTGCCAGCAGTGAATTGCGGGCCCAAGAGACCCAGTACTTC. Its protein is CASSELRAQETQYF. The whole variable domain, filled in from reference TRBV2 and TRBJ2-5, reads EPEVTQTPSHQVTQMGQEVILRCVPISNHLYFYWYRQILGQKVEFLVSFYNNEISEKSEIFDDQFSVERPDGSNFTLKIRSTKLEDSAMYFCASSELRAQETQYFGPGTRLLVL.

The chain links TRBV13 to TRBJ2-4; D call uncertain. Germline V gene data show CDR1 as PRHDT and CDR2 as FYEKMQ (reference sequence). V lost 0 bases and J lost 7, with 13 bases in between. The CDR3 runs 15 residues. The CDR3 reads CASSLGGQRRNIQYF. The CDR3 bases are TGTGCCAGCAGCTTAGGAGGTCAGCGCCGGAACATTCAGTACTTC.

This rearrangement joins TRBV30 to TRBJ1-5; no clear D gene. Germline V lookup: CDR1 GTSNPN, CDR2 SVGIG (reference sequence). The CDR3 has 18 amino acids. V was pared by 2 bases and J by 2 bases, with 22 bases between. The CDR3, as DNA: TGTGCCTGGAGTAGGGAGCAGGTAGGGTGGTCGGGCAATCAGCCCCAGCATTTT. This gives the protein CAWSREQVGWSGNQPQHF.

The chain joins TRBV4-3 to TRBJ1-5, with D possibly being TRBD1 (6 bases). This CDR3 is built from 16 residues. Germline CDR1 LGHNA, CDR2 YSLEER. Trimming removed 0 bases from V and 6 bases from J, with 15 bases in between. The DNA for the CDR3 is TGCGCCAGCAGCCAAGATTGGGCTAGGGGGTTTCAGCCCCAGCATTTT. Residues: CASSQDWARGFQPQHF.

The rearrangement uses TRBV18 and TRBJ2-1; 10 positions agree with TRBD2. CDR3 length equals 15 residues. CDR1 is KGHSH, CDR2 LQKENI, per germline. Trimming removed 2 bases from V and 6 bases from J; junction bases left unmatched: 4. The chain's CDR3 is CASSPTSGGANEQFF. CDR3 nucleotide sequence: TGTGCCAGCTCACCAACGAGCGGGGGGGCCAATGAGCAGTTCTTC.